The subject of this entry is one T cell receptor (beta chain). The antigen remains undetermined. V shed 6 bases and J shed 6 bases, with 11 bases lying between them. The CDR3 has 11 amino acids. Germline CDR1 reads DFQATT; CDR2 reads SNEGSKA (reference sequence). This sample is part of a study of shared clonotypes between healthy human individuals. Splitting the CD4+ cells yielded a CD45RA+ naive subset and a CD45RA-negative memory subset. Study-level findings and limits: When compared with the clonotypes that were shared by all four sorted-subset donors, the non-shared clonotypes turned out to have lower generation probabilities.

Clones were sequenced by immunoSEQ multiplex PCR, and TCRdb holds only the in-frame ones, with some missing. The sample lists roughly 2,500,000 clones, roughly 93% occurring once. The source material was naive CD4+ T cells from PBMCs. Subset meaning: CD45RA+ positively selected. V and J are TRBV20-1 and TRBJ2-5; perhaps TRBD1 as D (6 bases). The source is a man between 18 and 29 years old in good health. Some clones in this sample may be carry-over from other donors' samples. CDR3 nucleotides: TGCAGTGCATGGGGGACACAGACCCAGTACTTC. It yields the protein CSAWGTQTQYF.